A selection of T cell receptor beta chains follows, all from one sample in a study of blood T cell repertoires in COVID-19. Sequencing used immunoSEQ multiplex PCR; TCRdb keeps in-frame clones, though not all of them. The table lists around 250,000 clones, over 75% of them singletons, with approximately 9% in the top ten. Sequenced: peripheral blood. The source of these receptors is a human donor in a cohort sampled during active COVID-19. CDR3s include the opening cysteine and the closing phenylalanine or tryptophan. The D gene is left open where the match is weak. Size is omitted from some rows. Given values are once, few, many or a class for expanded clones.

V	D	J	size	CDR3	DNA
TRBV28	TRBD1	TRBJ2-7	.	CASSPGGLYEQYF	TGTGCCAGCAGCCCAGGGGGCCTCTACGAGCAGTACTTC
TRBV11-1	TRBD1	TRBJ2-1	.	CASSTGQGALNEQFF	TGTGCCAGCAGTACGGGACAGGGTGCGCTCAATGAGCAGTTCTTC
TRBV3-1/TRBV3-2	TRBD1	TRBJ2-1	.	CASNLGQGYNEQFF	TGTGCCAGCAATTTGGGACAGGGATACAATGAGCAGTTCTTC
TRBV29-1	TRBD1	TRBJ1-4	.	CSGRGQGLGEKLFF	TGCAGCGGCCGGGGACAGGGGTTGGGTGAAAAACTGTTTTTT
TRBV28	.	TRBJ1-2	.	CASSTGGAYGYTF	TGTGCCAGCAGTACGGGGGGGGCCTATGGCTACACCTTC
TRBV3-1/TRBV3-2	TRBD2	TRBJ2-1	.	CASSRLTERLAGPPSSYNEQFF	TGTGCCAGCAGCCGCCTAACCGAGAGACTAGCGGGACCTCCAAGCTCCTACAATGAGCAGTTCTTC
TRBV19	.	TRBJ2-7	.	CASSTLGGRSGEQYF	TGTGCCAGTAGTACCCTTGGGGGCCGCTCAGGCGAGCAGTACTTC
TRBV14	TRBD1	TRBJ2-3	.	CASSQARRQGRFTDTQYF	TGTGCCAGCAGCCAAGCGAGACGACAGGGACGATTCACAGATACGCAGTATTTT
TRBV7-9	TRBD2	TRBJ2-1	.	CASSLTPSGRPNEQFF	TGTGCCAGCAGCTTAACACCTAGCGGGAGGCCCAATGAGCAGTTCTTC
TRBV10-2	.	TRBJ2-2	.	CATGPLATGELFF	TGCGCCACGGGGCCCCTAGCGACCGGGGAGCTGTTTTTT
TRBV10-3	TRBD1	TRBJ1-4	once	CAISEGTGLNEKLFF	TGTGCCATCAGTGAGGGGACAGGGCTTAATGAAAAACTGTTTTTT
TRBV7-6	TRBD2	TRBJ2-7	.	CASSLEGSGGYEQYF	TGTGCCAGCAGCTTAGAAGGTAGCGGGGGTTACGAGCAGTACTTC
TRBV6-6	.	TRBJ1-4	.	CASSYGQARGEKLFF	TGTGCCAGCAGTTATGGGCAGGCCCGGGGTGAAAAACTGTTTTTT
TRBV3-1/TRBV3-2	.	TRBJ1-5	few	CASSLRGDQPQHF	TGTGCCAGCAGCCTGCGGGGTGATCAGCCCCAGCATTTT
TRBV5-4	.	TRBJ2-6	.	CASSGKGVYGDGANVLTF	TGTGCCAGCAGCGGGAAGGGAGTATACGGTGACGGGGCCAACGTCCTGACTTTC
TRBV24-1	TRBD2	TRBJ2-5	.	CATSAIAGGQETQYF	TGTGCCACCAGTGCTATAGCGGGAGGACAAGAGACCCAGTACTTC
TRBV7-9	TRBD1	TRBJ2-3	few	CASEGTGAIGDTQYF	TGTGCCAGCGAGGGAACAGGGGCCATTGGTGATACGCAGTATTTT
TRBV7-9	.	TRBJ2-2	.	CASSSKHRDTLSTGELFF	TGTGCCAGCAGCTCGAAACACCGGGACACCTTAAGCACCGGGGAGCTGTTTTTT
TRBV10-3	.	TRBJ1-3	.	CAISGGPKSSGNTIYF	TGTGCCATCAGTGGAGGTCCAAAAAGCTCTGGAAACACCATATATTTT
TRBV7-2	TRBD2	TRBJ2-5	.	CASSSLGRGHETQYF	TGTGCCAGCAGCTCACTCGGGAGGGGCCACGAGACCCAGTACTTC
TRBV5-4	.	TRBJ2-7	.	CASSWGRGYEQYF	TGTGCCAGCAGCTGGGGTAGGGGCTACGAGCAGTACTTC
TRBV6-6	.	TRBJ1-1	.	CASSRGTGGGTNTEAFF	TGTGCCAGCAGTCGTGGCACCGGCGGGGGAACGAACACTGAAGCTTTCTTT
TRBV7-3	.	TRBJ2-6	.	CASSLPRRQRVSGANVLTF	TGTGCCAGCAGCTTACCCCGGAGGCAGCGGGTCTCTGGGGCCAACGTCCTGACTTTC
TRBV11-2	TRBD2	TRBJ2-3	few	CASSSGGGLGTDTQYF	TGTGCCAGCAGCTCCGGGGGGGGGCTGGGCACAGATACGCAGTATTTT
TRBV4-1	TRBD2	TRBJ2-3	.	CASSQIGGNLDTQYF	TGCGCCAGCAGCCAAATCGGGGGGAACCTAGATACGCAGTATTTT
TRBV27	.	TRBJ2-1	.	CASGTTGQSSYNEQFF	TGTGCCAGCGGCACTACAGGGCAAAGCTCCTACAATGAGCAGTTCTTC
TRBV27	TRBD1	TRBJ2-2	.	CASSFTGARPGELFF	TGTGCCAGCAGTTTTACAGGGGCCCGGCCCGGGGAGCTGTTTTTT
TRBV6-2/TRBV6-3	.	TRBJ1-5	.	CASSFLDNRRNQPQHF	TGTGCCAGCAGTTTCCTCGACAATCGCCGCAATCAGCCCCAGCATTTT
TRBV5-1	TRBD1	TRBJ1-5	.	CASSLQGGSNQPQHF	TGCGCCAGCAGCTTACAGGGGGGAAGCAATCAGCCCCAGCATTTT
TRBV19	TRBD2	TRBJ2-5	.	CASSSTTSAVGETQYF	TGTGCCAGTAGTTCAACGACTAGCGCGGTCGGGGAGACCCAGTACTTC
TRBV6-5	TRBD1	TRBJ1-1	.	CASSYLDRASTEAFF	TGTGCCAGCAGTTATCTGGACAGGGCGAGCACTGAAGCTTTCTTT
TRBV24-1	TRBD2	TRBJ2-1	.	CATSDSSGGVNEQFF	TGTGCCACCAGTGATTCGAGCGGGGGGGTCAATGAGCAGTTCTTC